The 5 T cell receptor beta chains below all came from one sample that was sequenced in a study of shared clonotypes between healthy human individuals. The protocol was immunoSEQ multiplex PCR, while the TCRdb copy is restricted to in-frame clones and leaves out a portion. The table records 2 million to 2.5 million clones, nearly 97% of them present only once. Specimen: naive CD4+ T cells sorted from blood. Subset described: CD45RA+ positively selected. All receptors come from a man aged 18 to 30 in good health.

The chain is built from TRBV9 and TRBJ2-7; possibly TRBD1 for D (6 bases). V lost 0 bases and J 7 bases, leaving 17 bases between the germline ends. The CDR3 extends over 15 amino acids. Germline-derived CDR1 and CDR2 are SGDLS and YYNGEE. The CDR3 DNA is TGTGCCAGCAGCGTAGAGGGATTGGAAGGGGGAGAGCAGTACTTC. Amino acids: CASSVEGLEGGEQYF.

The gene calls are TRBV18 and TRBJ1-1, with a weak D call TRBD1 (6 bases). V lost 3 bases, J lost 3 bases, and 14 bases lay in between. The CDR3 is made up of 15 amino acids. Germline lookup yields CDR1 KGHSH and CDR2 LQKENI. This CDR3 reads CASSPSAGADTEAFF. CDR3 bases: TGTGCCAGCTCACCTTCGGCGGGGGCCGACACTGAAGCTTTCTTT.

The CDR3 loop reads CASSLVVGAQEQYF. CDR3 coding DNA: TGCGCCAGCAGCTTGGTCGTAGGGGCCCAGGAGCAGTACTTC. The rearrangement uses TRBV5-1 and TRBJ2-7; perhaps TRBD1 as D (5 bases). The CDR3 is made up of 14 amino acids. CDR1 is SGHRS, CDR2 YFSETQ, per germline. The V end was cut by 0 bases, the J end by 7 bases, with 14 bases between.

The chain couples TRBV11-2 to TRBJ2-7; TRBD1 matches 9 bases. V shed 4 bases and J 1 base; nucleotides not matched to a gene: 2. This CDR3 contains 14 residues. Germline V gene data show CDR1 as SGHAT and CDR2 as FQNNGV. The CDR3 loop reads CASSWDRESYEQYF. Here the CDR3 DNA reads TGTGCCAGCAGCTGGGACAGGGAGTCCTACGAGCAGTACTTC.

In this sample, this clone turned up once. The rearrangement uses TRBV7-3 and TRBJ2-1, with D unresolved. The germline V gene has CDR1 SGHTA and CDR2 FQGTGA. V was clipped by 5 bases and J by 6 bases, with 17 bases between them. This CDR3 has 15 residues. CDR3 DNA sequence: TGTGCCAGCAGCCCTCGTTTAGGGTCGTTCAATGAGCAGTTCTTC. Its protein product is CASSPRLGSFNEQFF.